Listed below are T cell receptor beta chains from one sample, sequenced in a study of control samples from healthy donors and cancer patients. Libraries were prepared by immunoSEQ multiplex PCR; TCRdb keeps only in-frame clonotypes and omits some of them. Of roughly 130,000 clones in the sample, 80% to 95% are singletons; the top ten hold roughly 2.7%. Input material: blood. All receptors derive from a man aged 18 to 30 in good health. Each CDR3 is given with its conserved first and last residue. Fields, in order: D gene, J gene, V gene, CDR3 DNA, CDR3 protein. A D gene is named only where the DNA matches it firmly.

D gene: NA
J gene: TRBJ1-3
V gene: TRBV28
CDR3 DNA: TGTGCCAGCAGCCCCATGCTAGTTCTTCCTGGAAACACCATATATTTT
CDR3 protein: CASSPMLVLPGNTIYF

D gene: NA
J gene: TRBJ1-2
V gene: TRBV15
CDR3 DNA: TGTGCCACCAGCAGAGGGGGACTCGGCTATGGCTACACCTTC
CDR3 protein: CATSRGGLGYGYTF

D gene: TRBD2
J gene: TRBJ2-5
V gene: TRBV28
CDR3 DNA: TGTGCCAGCACCCTCGGCGGGGGGCCTATACAAGAGACCCAGTACTTC
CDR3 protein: CASTLGGGPIQETQYF

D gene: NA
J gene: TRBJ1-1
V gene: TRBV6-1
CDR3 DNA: TGTGCCAGCAGTGAAGAGGGCAACACTGAAGCTTTCTTT
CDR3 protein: CASSEEGNTEAFF

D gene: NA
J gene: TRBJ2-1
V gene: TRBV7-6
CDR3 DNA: TGTGCCAGCAGCTCGCTACGTGGGGTAGCGGATCCCAATGAGCAGTTCTTC
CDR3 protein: CASSSLRGVADPNEQFF

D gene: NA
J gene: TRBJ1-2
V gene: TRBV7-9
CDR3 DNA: TGTGCCAGCAGCACTAAAAGCCTACAGTTAAAAGTGGGCTACACCTTC
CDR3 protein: CASSTKSLQLKVGYTF

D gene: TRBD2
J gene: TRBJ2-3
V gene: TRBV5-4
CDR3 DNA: TGTGCCAGCAGACCGGGACTAGCGGGGGCTAGCACAGATACGCAGTATTTT
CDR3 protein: CASRPGLAGASTDTQYF

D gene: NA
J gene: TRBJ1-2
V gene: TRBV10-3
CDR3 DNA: TGTGCCATCAGTGAGTCGGGCTCGAATGGCTACACCTTC
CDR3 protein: CAISESGSNGYTF

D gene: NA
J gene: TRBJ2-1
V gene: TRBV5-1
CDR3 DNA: TGCGCCAGCAGCTTAGGGACCTCCTACAATGAGCAGTTCTTC
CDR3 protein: CASSLGTSYNEQFF

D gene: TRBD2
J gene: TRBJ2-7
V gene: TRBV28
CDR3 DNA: TGTGCCAGCAGCTCAGGACTAGCGGGGGGCTCCTACGAGCAGTACTTC
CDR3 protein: CASSSGLAGGSYEQYF

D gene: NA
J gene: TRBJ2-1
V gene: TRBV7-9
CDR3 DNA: TGTGCCAGCAGCTCCCGTTGGGAGCGGGACAGGTCCTACAATGAGCAGTTCTTC
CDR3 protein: CASSSRWERDRSYNEQFF

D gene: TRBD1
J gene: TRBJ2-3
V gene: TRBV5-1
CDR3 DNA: TGCGCCAGCAGCCCAGGACAGGGGGCTTGGGCAGATACGCAGTATTTT
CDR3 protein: CASSPGQGAWADTQYF

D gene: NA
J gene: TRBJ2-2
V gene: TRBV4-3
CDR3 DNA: TGCGCCAGCAGCCAAGATCATGTGTTGGGTTCCGGGGAGCTGTTTTTT
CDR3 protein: CASSQDHVLGSGELFF

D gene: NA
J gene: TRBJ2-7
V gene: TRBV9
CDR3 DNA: TGTGCCAGCTCCCCCCACGGGGCGAGTTCCTACGAGCAGTACTTC
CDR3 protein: CASSPHGASSYEQYF

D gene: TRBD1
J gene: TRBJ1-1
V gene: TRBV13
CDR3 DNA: TGTGCCAGCTGTCAGGGGGCCATGAACACTGAAGCTTTCTTT
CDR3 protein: CASCQGAMNTEAFF

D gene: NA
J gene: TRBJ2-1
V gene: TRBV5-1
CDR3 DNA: TGCGCCAGCAGTTCGACAGGCGATGAGCAGTTCTTC
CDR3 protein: CASSSTGDEQFF

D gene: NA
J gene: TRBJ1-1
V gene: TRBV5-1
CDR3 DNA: TGCGCCAGCAGCTTGGGGCAGGGGACCAAAGCTTTCTTT
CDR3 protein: CASSLGQGTKAFF

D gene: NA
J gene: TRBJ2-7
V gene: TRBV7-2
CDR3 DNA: TGTGCCAGCACCCCGGGTAGGGGGAGTGCCTACGAGCAGTACTTC
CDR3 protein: CASTPGRGSAYEQYF

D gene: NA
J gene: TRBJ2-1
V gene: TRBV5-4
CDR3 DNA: TGTGCCAGCAGCTTGGTCGGTATTGAGCAGTTCTTC
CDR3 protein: CASSLVGIEQFF

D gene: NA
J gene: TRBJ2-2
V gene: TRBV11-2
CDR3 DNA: TGTGCCAGCAGCTTAGCTCCTCAGGGTCGGGAGCTGTTTTTT
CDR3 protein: CASSLAPQGRELFF

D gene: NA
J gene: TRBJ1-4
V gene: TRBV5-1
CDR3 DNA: TGCGCCAGCAGCTCCCACCCCTCAACTAATGAAAAACTGTTTTTT
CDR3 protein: CASSSHPSTNEKLFF

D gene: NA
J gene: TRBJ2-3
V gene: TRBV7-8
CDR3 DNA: TGTGCCAGCAGCCCACTAAAGAACCCCGAGGATACGCAGTATTTT
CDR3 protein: CASSPLKNPEDTQYF

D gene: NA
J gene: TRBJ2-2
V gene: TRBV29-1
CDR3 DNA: TGCAGCGTTGAACTACCCACCGGGGAGCTGTTTTTT
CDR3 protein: CSVELPTGELFF